The clone carrying this T cell receptor beta chain came up many times. No antigen is known for it. The iRepertoire nested amplicon-rescue multiplex PCR amplified TCR alpha and beta CDR3s from RNA. Input was 100-400 ng of tissue mRNA or PBMC total RNA. TCRdb reprocessed the multiplex PCR reads via MiXCR and lists one record per CDR3 protein. The top ten clones hold 20% of a sample with roughly 200,000 distinct CDR3 sequences, around 30% of them seen once. The record originates from a study of glioma-infiltrating T cells. Study outcomes and limitations: Gliomas, especially low-grade, showed above-expected tissue-blood divergence; non-neoplastic patients showed below. Only very few CDR3 sequences appeared in both tissue and blood.

V lost 0 bases and J 0 bases, leaving 15 bases between the germline ends. Germline values: CDR1 SGHVS, CDR2 FNYEAQ. CDR3 length: 18 amino acids. Sample: glioma tissue, nonneoplastic brain tissue, or PBMCs (not recorded which). The chain joins TRBV7-6 to TRBJ2-1; no definite D call. The TCR comes from a human donor with low-grade glioma or glioblastoma, undergoing nonglioma brain surgery, or in good health (not recorded which). CDR3 protein: CASSLAPMTQNSYNEQFF. DNA of the CDR3: TGTGCCAGCAGCTTAGCCCCTATGACACAAAACTCCTACAATGAGCAGTTCTTC.